The 12 T cell receptor beta chains given below trace back to one sample, sequenced in a study of cytomegalovirus exposure and HLA in healthy donors. Sequenced by immunoSEQ multiplex PCR; TCRdb stores in-frame clones only, minus some. The data hold around 150,000 clones, with approximately 80% observed a single time. The sequenced material came from PBMCs. The receptors shown here come from a man aged 25-45 years in good health and CMV-seropositive.

The chain has TRBV7-6 and TRBJ2-7, with 7 nucleotides matching TRBD2. CDR1 is SGHVS and CDR2 is FNYEAQ in the germline V gene. The CDR3 loop spans 15 amino acids. Unmatched junction bases numbered 8, after V lost 4 bases and J lost 2 bases. For the CDR3, the DNA is TGTGCCAGCAGCTCGCTCGGGGGGTCAACCTACGAGCAGTACTTC. Its protein product is CASSSLGGSTYEQYF.

The chain recombines TRBV15 with TRBJ2-7; 11 bases line up with TRBD1. CDR1 is LNHNV, CDR2 YYDKDF, per germline (reference sequence). This CDR3 contains 16 residues. Trimming cost V 0 bases and J 3 bases; bases outside gene matches: 4. CDR3 coding DNA: TGTGCCACCAGCAGAGAGAGGACAGGGGGCGTCTACGAGCAGTACTTC. Translated, it gives CATSRERTGGVYEQYF.

This rearrangement joins TRBV7-2 to TRBJ2-7; TRBD1 is a possible D gene (5 bases). V lost 2 bases and J 2 bases, leaving 10 bases between the germline ends. Germline loops: CDR1 SGHTA, CDR2 FQGNSA. The CDR3 has 14 amino acids. The CDR3 loop is CASSLYQGTYEQYF. CDR3 DNA sequence: TGTGCCAGCAGCTTATATCAGGGTACCTACGAGCAGTACTTC.

This clone was recorded only once. An end of the junction differs from the germline gene, which may be a read error. This chain uses TRBV7-7 with TRBJ2-3, with 10 nucleotides matching TRBD2. This CDR3 has 17 residues. Germline V CDR1 and CDR2: SSHAT, FNYEAQ (reference sequence). CDR3 residues: CASSLGPSGGTTDTQYF. The DNA of the CDR3 is TGTGCTAGCAGCTTAGGCCCTAGCGGGGGAACCACAGATACGCAGTATTTT.

The rearrangement links TRBV12-5 to TRBJ1-2; D remains ambiguous. Germline CDR1 LGHNT, CDR2 FRNRAP. This CDR3 comprises 12 residues. Trimming took off 0 bases at V and 8 bases at J, with 7 bases between the two ends. The CDR3 DNA is TGTGCTAGTGGTTTGGTTCAGGCAGGCTACACCTTC. Amino acid sequence: CASGLVQAGYTF.

This chain links TRBV6-1 with TRBJ2-2, with D possibly being TRBD1 (6 bases). Between the trimmed V and J ends, which lost 8 bases and 6 bases, there was a span of 7 bases. Germline CDR1 reads MNHNS; CDR2 reads SASEGT. CDR3 length equals 11 residues. DNA of the CDR3: TGTGCCAGCGAGGGGGCCGGGGAGCTGTTTTTT. It yields the protein CASEGAGELFF.

The CDR3 nucleotides are TGTGCCAGCAGCCCCGAGGGGGGGATAAATTCACCCCTCCACTTT. Its protein is CASSPEGGINSPLHF. The chain joins TRBV2 to TRBJ1-6; D is possibly TRBD1 (6 bases). Trimming cost V 6 bases and J 7 bases, with 16 bases left between them. Germline CDR1 and CDR2: SNHLY and FYNNEI. The CDR3 extends over 15 amino acids.

This clone was seen once. The rearrangement uses TRBV27 and TRBJ1-2; D is perhaps TRBD1 (6 bases). Germline lookup yields CDR1 MNHEY and CDR2 SMNVEV (reference sequence). CDR3 length equals 13 residues. Trimming cost V 2 bases and J 6 bases, with 10 bases left between them. The CDR3: CASSLTGSHGYTF. CDR3 in DNA: TGTGCCAGCAGTTTAACAGGGTCCCATGGCTACACCTTC.

The rearrangement links TRBV18 to TRBJ2-2; TRBD1 matches at 7 bases. CDR1 is KGHSH, CDR2 LQKENI, per germline. The CDR3 runs to 14 residues. J gave up 1 base and V 6 bases, and 2 bases lay outside the gene matches. The chain's CDR3 is CASSRDRNTGELFF. CDR3 nucleotide sequence: TGTGCCAGCTCCCGGGACAGGAACACCGGGGAGCTGTTTTTT.

The chain combines TRBV30 with TRBJ1-1; unclear D gene. There are 12 residues in the CDR3. Germline V lookup: CDR1 GTSNPN, CDR2 SVGIG (reference sequence). V was clipped by 0 bases and J by 9 bases, with 11 bases between them. This chain's CDR3 is CAWSVRGWKAFF. The CDR3 nucleotides are TGTGCCTGGAGTGTACGGGGATGGAAAGCTTTCTTT.

The J gene is TRBJ1-1, the V gene TRBV7-3, with TRBD1 matching over 8 bases. The CDR3 loop spans 15 amino acids. Trimming took 3 bases from V and 0 from J; bases not matched to a gene: 3. Germline V CDR1 and CDR2: SGHTA, FQGTGA. The CDR3 region is CASSFRTGMNTEAFF. As DNA, the CDR3 is TGTGCCAGCAGCTTTAGGACAGGGATGAACACTGAAGCTTTCTTT. Filled out from reference TRBV7-3 and TRBJ1-1, the complete variable domain reads GAGVSQTPSNKVTEKGKYVELRCDPISGHTALYWYRQSLGQGPEFLIYFQGTGAADDSGLPNDRFFAVRPEGSVSTLKIQRTERGDSAVYLCASSFRTGMNTEAFFGQGTRLTVV.

This clone was picked up a small number of times. The chain is built from TRBV9 and TRBJ2-7, with a possible D match to TRBD1 (6 bases). Germline-derived CDR1 and CDR2 are SGDLS and YYNGEE. The germline V and J ends were trimmed by 3 bases and 3 bases, with 10 bases remaining between them. This CDR3 has 13 residues. Here the CDR3 reads CASSAGQSYEQYF. For the CDR3, the DNA is TGTGCCAGCAGCGCCGGACAGAGCTACGAGCAGTACTTC. Drawing the rest from reference TRBV9 and TRBJ2-7, the complete variable domain is DSGVTQTPKHLITATGQRVTLRCSPRSGDLSVYWYQQSLDQGLQFLIQYYNGEERAKGNILERFSAQQFPDLHSELNLSSLELGDSALYFCASSAGQSYEQYFGPGTRLTVT.